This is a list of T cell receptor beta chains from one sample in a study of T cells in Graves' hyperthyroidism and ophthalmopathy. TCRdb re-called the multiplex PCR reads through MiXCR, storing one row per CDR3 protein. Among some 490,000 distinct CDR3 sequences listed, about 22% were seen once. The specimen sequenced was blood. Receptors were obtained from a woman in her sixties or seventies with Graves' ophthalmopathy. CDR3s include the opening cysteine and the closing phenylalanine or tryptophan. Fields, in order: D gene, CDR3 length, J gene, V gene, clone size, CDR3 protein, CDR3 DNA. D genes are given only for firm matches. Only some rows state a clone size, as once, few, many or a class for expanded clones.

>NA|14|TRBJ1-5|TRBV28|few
CASSMNRDVQPQHF
TGTGCCAGCAGTATGAACAGGGATGTTCAGCCCCAGCATTTT
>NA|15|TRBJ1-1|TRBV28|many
CASSFFAGLGTEAFF
TGTGCCAGCAGTTTTTTTGCAGGGTTGGGCACTGAAGCTTTCTTT
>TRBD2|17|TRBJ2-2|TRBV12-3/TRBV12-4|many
CASSFSGRTSGTGELFF
TGTGCCAGCAGTTTTAGCGGCCGGACTAGCGGGACCGGGGAGCTGTTTTTT
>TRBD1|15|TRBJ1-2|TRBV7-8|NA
CASTLLQGQGYGYTF
TGTGCCAGTACCCTCCTCCAGGGACAGGGCTATGGCTACACCTTC
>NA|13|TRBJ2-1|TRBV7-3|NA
CASSLLGADEQFF
TGTGCCAGCAGCCTTCTAGGGGCGGATGAGCAGTTCTTC
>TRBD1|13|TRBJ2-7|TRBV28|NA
CASGRTGGYEQYF
TGTGCCAGCGGGCGAACAGGGGGCTACGAGCAGTACTTC
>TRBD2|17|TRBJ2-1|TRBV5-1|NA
CASSSRTSGSPSHEQFF
TGCGCCAGCAGCTCCAGGACTAGCGGGAGCCCTTCCCATGAGCAGTTCTTC
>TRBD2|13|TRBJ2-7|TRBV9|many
CASSRGSSNEQYF
TGTGCCAGCAGCCGCGGGAGCAGCAACGAGCAGTACTTC
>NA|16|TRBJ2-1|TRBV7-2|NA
CASSSRRGSAYNEQFF
TGTGCCAGCAGCTCCCGTAGGGGTAGCGCGTACAATGAGCAGTTCTTC
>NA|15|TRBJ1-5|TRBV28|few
CASSLLGQINQPQHF
TGTGCCAGCAGTTTATTAGGGCAGATAAATCAGCCCCAGCATTTT
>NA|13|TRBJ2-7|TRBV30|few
CAWNRGGLYEQYF
TGTGCCTGGAATCGTGGGGGACTTTACGAGCAGTACTTC
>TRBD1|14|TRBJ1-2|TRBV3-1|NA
CASSPATGGHGYTF
TGTGCCAGCAGCCCGGCCACAGGGGGGCATGGCTACACCTTC
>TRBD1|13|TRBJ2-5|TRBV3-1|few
CASSPGTGMAQYF
TGTGCCAGCAGCCCCGGGACAGGGATGGCCCAGTACTTC
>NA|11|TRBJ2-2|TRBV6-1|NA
CASRHRWELFF
TGTGCCAGCAGACACCGGTGGGAGCTGTTTTTT
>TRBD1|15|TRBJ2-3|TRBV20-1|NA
CSARTTGGAGDTQYF
TGCAGTGCTAGAACTACAGGGGGCGCAGGAGATACGCAGTATTTT
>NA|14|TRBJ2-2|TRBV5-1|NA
CASSTAPETGELFF
TGTGCCAGCAGCACCGCGCCCGAGACCGGGGAGCTGTTTTTT
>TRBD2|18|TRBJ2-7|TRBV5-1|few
CASSVGIPGTSGSYEQYF
TGCGCCAGCAGCGTCGGGATACCCGGGACTAGCGGCTCCTACGAGCAGTACTTC
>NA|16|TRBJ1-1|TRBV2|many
CASSRVSGRGDTEAFF
TGTGCCAGCAGCCGAGTCTCGGGCAGGGGTGACACTGAAGCTTTCTTT